This TCR beta chain was captured by sequencing in a study of blood T cell repertoires in COVID-19. Study information: PBMCs, B-cell-depleted T cells, or T cells were the source of the cDNA or gDNA that made up the material.

Germline assignment: CDR1 MGHRA and CDR2 YSYEKL. The CDR3 has 15 amino acids. J was trimmed by 5 bases and V by 2 bases; bases with no gene match: 5. Some clones are missing from TCRdb's copy, which holds only in-frame ones; the method was immunoSEQ multiplex PCR. The data show some 260,000 clones, 75% to 90% seen once. This clone came up once. Enrolled during active infection, Seattle patients were then followed longitudinally. Sequenced material: peripheral blood. V is TRBV4-1 and J is TRBJ2-3; 9 bases align to TRBD2. This receptor was obtained from a woman in her seventies with COVID-19, enrolled during active disease. CDR3 coding DNA: TGCGCCAGCAGCCAAAGCGGGAGGTGGGTAGATACGCAGTATTTT. Protein sequence: CASSQSGRWVDTQYF.